Included here is one TCR beta chain sequence, with context. As yet, its antigen is unknown. The same CDR3 is also encoded by other DNA sequences in this sample. Deep-level settings were used for running the assay. The table came from immunoSEQ multiplex PCR; TCRdb's copy has only in-frame clones and leaves some out. This table has 800,000 or so clones, roughly 96% appearing once. These data originate in a study of shared clonotypes between healthy human individuals. At the level of the study: Two female and a few male donors aged 18 to 49 were enrolled. Study-level findings and limits: Among a few donors, about 5% of naive CD4 clonotypes were found in common.

Terminally differentiated effector memory CD45RA+ cells were left out of the naive CD8 fraction, which was CD45RO-negative and positively selected for CCR7. This receptor was obtained from a man in his thirties or forties in good health. Source material: naive CD8+ T cells sorted from blood.

CDR3 residues: CASSLGLGTDTQYF. The CDR3 bases are TGTGCCAGCAGCTTAGGACTCGGCACAGATACGCAGTATTTT. The chain recombines TRBV7-9 with TRBJ2-3; D gene uncertain. The CDR3 sequence is 14 residues long. Germline CDR1 is SEHNR and CDR2 is FQNEAQ (reference sequence). Trimming pared 1 base from V and 1 base from J, leaving 6 bases between.